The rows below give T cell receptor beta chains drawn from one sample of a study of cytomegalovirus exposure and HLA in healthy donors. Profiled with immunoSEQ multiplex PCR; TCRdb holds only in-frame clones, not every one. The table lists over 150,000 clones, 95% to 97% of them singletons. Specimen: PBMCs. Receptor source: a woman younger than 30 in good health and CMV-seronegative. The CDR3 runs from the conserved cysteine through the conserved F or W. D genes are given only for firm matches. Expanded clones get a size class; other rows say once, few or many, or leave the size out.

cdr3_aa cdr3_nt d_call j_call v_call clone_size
CASRSERGAIYNEQFF TGTGCCAGCAGATCAGAGCGGGGGGCGATCTACAATGAGCAGTTCTTC TRBD2 TRBJ2-1 TRBV7-2 NA
CAISESLGTSGVGNEQFF TGTGCCATCAGTGAGTCCTTAGGGACTAGCGGGGTCGGCAATGAGCAGTTCTTC TRBD2 TRBJ2-1 TRBV10-3 few
CASSLRSASTDTQYF TGTGCCAGCAGCTTAAGGAGCGCTAGCACAGATACGCAGTATTTT NA TRBJ2-3 TRBV7-3 NA
CASSVQGVGGNTIYF TGTGCCAGCAGCGTTCAGGGGGTTGGCGGAAACACCATATATTTT TRBD1 TRBJ1-3 TRBV9 NA
CASSPLRAQLNTEAFF TGTGCCAGCAGCCCCCTGCGCGCGCAATTGAACACTGAAGCTTTCTTT NA TRBJ1-1 TRBV7-8 NA
CASSGTHSNQPQHF TGTGCCAGCAGCGGGACACATAGCAATCAGCCCCAGCATTTT NA TRBJ1-5 TRBV6-1 NA
CASSLTGTVNTEAFF TGTGCCAGCAGCTTAACCGGGACAGTGAACACTGAAGCTTTCTTT TRBD1 TRBJ1-1 TRBV7-8 few
CASSAGTATEAFF TGTGCCAGCAGCGCCGGGACAGCCACTGAAGCTTTCTTT TRBD1 TRBJ1-1 TRBV7-3 once
CSASLGTFQYF TGCAGTGCTAGCCTCGGGACATTTCAGTACTTC NA TRBJ2-4 TRBV20-1 NA
CASSLDGVSTDTQYF TGTGCCAGCAGTCTAGACGGGGTGTCCACAGATACGCAGTATTTT NA TRBJ2-3 TRBV5-6 NA
CASSLSGSNEQFF TGTGCCAGCAGCTTATCAGGGTCCAATGAGCAGTTCTTC NA TRBJ2-1 TRBV5-4 NA
CASSLDRERGTEAFF TGCGCCAGCAGCTTGGACAGGGAGCGGGGCACTGAAGCTTTCTTT NA TRBJ1-1 TRBV5-1 NA
CASSPDTVLTSGYSTYEQYF TGTGCCAGCTCACCCGATACTGTTTTGACTAGCGGTTACTCAACCTACGAGCAGTACTTC TRBD2 TRBJ2-7 TRBV18 NA
CASSSGINTEAFF TGTGCCAGCAGTTCGGGTATTAACACTGAAGCTTTCTTT NA TRBJ1-1 TRBV6-1 NA
CASSLDRAEDGYTF TGTGCCAGCAGCTTAGACAGGGCTGAAGATGGCTACACCTTC NA TRBJ1-2 TRBV7-9 NA
CASKGQAGWGEQFF TGTGCCAGCAAGGGGCAGGCGGGGTGGGGTGAGCAGTTCTTC NA TRBJ2-1 TRBV27 once
CASSLFRETNTGELFF TGTGCCAGCAGCTTATTTAGGGAGACGAACACCGGGGAGCTGTTTTTT NA TRBJ2-2 TRBV7-3 NA
CASSLVAGNEQFF TGTGCCAGCAGCTTAGTAGCTGGGAATGAGCAGTTCTTC NA TRBJ2-1 TRBV7-9 NA
CASSPGLAEDTQYF TGTGCCAGCTCACCAGGACTAGCAGAAGATACGCAGTATTTT TRBD2 TRBJ2-3 TRBV18 NA
CASSQWIDRSTDTQYF TGCGCCAGCAGCCAATGGATCGACAGGAGCACAGATACGCAGTATTTT NA TRBJ2-3 TRBV4-1 NA
CASGGVQETQYF TGTGCCAGCGGGGGGGTACAAGAGACCCAGTACTTC TRBD2 TRBJ2-5 TRBV6-5 NA
CASSRLQGTPNYGYTF TGTGCCAGCAGCCGCCTACAGGGAACCCCCAACTATGGCTACACCTTC NA TRBJ1-2 TRBV7-9 NA
CASSYDRDYGYTF TGTGCCAGCAGTTATGACAGGGACTATGGCTACACCTTC TRBD1 TRBJ1-2 TRBV6-5 once
CASSSQVSGANVLTF TGTGCCAGCAGTTCACAGGTCTCTGGGGCCAACGTCCTGACTTTC NA TRBJ2-6 TRBV6-5 once
CASSPGLQETQYF TGTGCCAGCTCACCGGGACTCCAAGAGACCCAGTACTTC NA TRBJ2-5 TRBV18 once
CASKPDRGNGNTIYF TGTGCCAGCAAACCGGACAGGGGGAATGGAAACACCATATATTTT TRBD1 TRBJ1-3 TRBV6-5 once
CASSLGRGSGAYEQYF TGTGCCAGCAGCTTAGGCCGTGGTAGCGGGGCCTACGAGCAGTACTTC TRBD2 TRBJ2-7 TRBV13 once
CASNRGQGSGYTF TGTGCCAGCAACCGAGGACAGGGGAGTGGCTACACCTTC TRBD1 TRBJ1-2 TRBV6-5 NA
CSVPNPGGGYTF TGCAGCGTTCCCAATCCCGGGGGAGGCTACACCTTC NA TRBJ1-2 TRBV29-1 NA